This T cell receptor (beta chain) was recovered during a study of T-cell reconstitution after alpha-beta-depleted transplantation in children. The ends lost 1 base at V and 2 bases at J; junction bases unmatched: 5. CDR1 SGHTA and CDR2 FQGNSA come from the germline V gene. The CDR3 totals 16 residues. Preparation of the TCRbeta library was carried out with unique molecular identifiers. TCRdb passed the PCR reads through MiXCR, listing each CDR3 protein once. The table includes around 530,000 distinct CDR3 sequences, around a third detected once. This clonotype was seen a handful of times. Sequenced material: PBMCs from the stem cell graft donor, taken from the stem cell graft. The receptor comes from a human donor who donated a stem cell graft to a child with aplastic anemia. The V and J genes are TRBV7-2 and TRBJ1-3; 7 nucleotides agree with TRBD1. The CDR3 reads CASSLGQGDTGNTIYF. CDR3 DNA: TGTGCCAGCAGCTTAGGACAGGGAGACACTGGAAACACCATATATTTT.